The present entry profiles one TCR beta chain with its context. Its cognate antigen is unknown. This CDR3 spans 16 amino acids. V was pared by 0 bases and J by 1 base, with 10 bases between. CDR1 SGHTA and CDR2 FQGNSA come from the germline V gene. The sample comes from a study of PD-1 blockade in classical Hodgkin lymphoma. As for the study in general: Patients got intravenous nivolumab 3 mg/kg every 2 weeks.

Sample time point: cycle 4 day 1 (C4D1), after 6 weeks of nivolumab. Relapse was seen in all patients after autologous stem cell transplantation, and brentuximab vedotin exposure was variable. Study-wide findings and caveats: Exclusion removed patients who began nivolumab under 1 year after ASCT. Before treatment, complete responders showed about the same diversity as newly diagnosed patients.

TCRdb's copy holds only in-frame clones and misses some; the assay was immunoSEQ multiplex PCR. The table has more than 6,000 clones, over 60% seen once; the top ten hold about 40%. The source was peripheral blood mononuclear cells (PBMCs), collected before the fourth cycle of nivolumab. This clonotype was obtained from a human donor with classical Hodgkin lymphoma. The chain recombines TRBV7-2 with TRBJ1-3; D not resolved. The CDR3 DNA follows: TGTGCCAGCAGCTTAGCGATAGGAGGGTCTGGAAACACCATATATTTT. Translated, it gives CASSLAIGGSGNTIYF.